The source of this TCR beta chain is a study of monozygotic twins with inflammatory bowel disease. Study results and limitations: No discrimination was achieved between different T cell subtypes. IBD-affected twins scored below their healthy co-twins in TCRbeta diversity (inverse Simpson).

TCRdb reworked the 5' RACE reads into one entry per CDR3 protein, no DNA. The sample features hundreds of thousands of distinct CDR3 sequences, with 5.6% in its top ten. About this clonotype itself: Its specificity is unknown.

CDR3 length: 17 amino acids. Germline CDR1 KGHDR, CDR2 SFDVKD. Sequenced input: blood. This chain connects TRBV24-1 to TRBJ1-4; the D call of TRBD1 rests on TCRdb alone, since no DNA is present to check it. This receptor was taken from a human donor with ulcerative colitis or Crohn's disease, or a healthy co-twin of an affected twin (not recorded which). Here the CDR3 reads CATSDFSGTGGGEKLFF.